This TCR beta chain came from a study of blood T cell repertoires in COVID-19. Profiled with immunoSEQ multiplex PCR; TCRdb holds only in-frame clones, not every one. The repertoire includes fewer than 200,000 clones, around 83% of them detected once, and approximately 8% sits in the top ten. The CDR3 loop spans 15 amino acids. In germline, CDR1 is LGHDT, CDR2 YNNKEL (reference sequence). The ends lost 1 base at V and 4 bases at J; junction bases unmatched: 2. Seattle's enrolled individuals joined amid active infection and were then monitored longitudinally. Input material: peripheral blood. The chain recombines TRBV3-1 (or the pseudogene TRBV3-2) with TRBJ2-1; TRBD2 aligns across 9 bases. The receptor was derived from a woman between 65 and 79 years old with COVID-19, enrolled during active disease. CDR3 DNA: TGTGCCAGCAGCCAAGGGACTAGCGCGTACAATGAGCAGTTCTTC. Protein product: CASSQGTSAYNEQFF.